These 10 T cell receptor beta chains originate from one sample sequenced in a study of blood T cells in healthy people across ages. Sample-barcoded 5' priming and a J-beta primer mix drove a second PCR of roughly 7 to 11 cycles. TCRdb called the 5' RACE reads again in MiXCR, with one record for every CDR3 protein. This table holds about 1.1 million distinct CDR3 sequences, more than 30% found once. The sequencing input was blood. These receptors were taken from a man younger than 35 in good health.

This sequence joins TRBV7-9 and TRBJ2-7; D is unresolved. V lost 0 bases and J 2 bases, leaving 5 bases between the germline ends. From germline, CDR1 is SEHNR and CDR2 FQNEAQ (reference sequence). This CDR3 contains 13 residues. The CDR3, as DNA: TGTGCCAGCAGCTTAGCGCGCCCCTACGAGCAGTACTTC. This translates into CASSLARPYEQYF. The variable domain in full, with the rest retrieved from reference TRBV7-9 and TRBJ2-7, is DTGVSQNPRHKITKRGQNVTFRCDPISEHNRLYWYRQTLGQGPEFLTYFQNEAQLEKSRLLSDRFSAERPKGSFSTLEIQRTEQGDSAMYLCASSLARPYEQYFGPGTRLTVT.

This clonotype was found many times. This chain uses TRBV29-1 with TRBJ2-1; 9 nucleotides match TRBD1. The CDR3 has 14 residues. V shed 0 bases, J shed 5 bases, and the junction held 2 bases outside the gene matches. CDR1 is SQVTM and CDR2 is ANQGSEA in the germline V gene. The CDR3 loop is CSVEEGTGNNEQFF. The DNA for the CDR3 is TGCAGCGTTGAAGAAGGGACAGGGAACAATGAGCAGTTCTTC.

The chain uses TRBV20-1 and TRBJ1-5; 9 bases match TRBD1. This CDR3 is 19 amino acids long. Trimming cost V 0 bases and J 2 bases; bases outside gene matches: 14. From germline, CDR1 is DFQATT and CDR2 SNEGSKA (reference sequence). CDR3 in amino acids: CSARDPDRGWSVGNQPQHF. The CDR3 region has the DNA TGCAGTGCTAGAGATCCGGACAGGGGTTGGTCGGTCGGCAATCAGCCCCAGCATTTT.

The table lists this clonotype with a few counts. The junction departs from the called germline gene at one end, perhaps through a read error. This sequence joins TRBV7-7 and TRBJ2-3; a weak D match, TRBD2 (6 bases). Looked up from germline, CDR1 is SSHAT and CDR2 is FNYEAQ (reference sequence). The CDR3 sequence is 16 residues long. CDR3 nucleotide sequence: TGTGCTAGCAGCTTAGTCGGCGGGGAGCCCACAGATACGCAGTATTTT. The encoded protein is CASSLVGGEPTDTQYF.

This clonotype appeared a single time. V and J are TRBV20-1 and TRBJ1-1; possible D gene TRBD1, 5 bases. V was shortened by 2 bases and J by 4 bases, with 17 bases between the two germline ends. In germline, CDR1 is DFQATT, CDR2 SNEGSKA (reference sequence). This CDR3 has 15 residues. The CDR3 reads CSARQGRELGTEAFF. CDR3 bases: TGCAGTGCTAGACAGGGCCGGGAGCTCGGCACTGAAGCTTTCTTT.

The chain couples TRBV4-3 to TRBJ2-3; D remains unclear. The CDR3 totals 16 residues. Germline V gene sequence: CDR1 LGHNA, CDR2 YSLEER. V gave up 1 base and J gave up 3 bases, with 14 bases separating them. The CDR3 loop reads CASSQGWYGLTDTQYF. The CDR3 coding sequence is TGCGCCAGCAGCCAAGGATGGTATGGGCTTACAGATACGCAGTATTTT.

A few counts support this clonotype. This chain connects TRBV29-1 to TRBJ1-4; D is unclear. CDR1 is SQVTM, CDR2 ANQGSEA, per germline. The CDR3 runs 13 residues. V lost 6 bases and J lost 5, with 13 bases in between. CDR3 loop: CSVWAASNEKLFF. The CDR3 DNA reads TGCAGCGTATGGGCAGCTTCGAATGAAAAACTGTTTTTT.

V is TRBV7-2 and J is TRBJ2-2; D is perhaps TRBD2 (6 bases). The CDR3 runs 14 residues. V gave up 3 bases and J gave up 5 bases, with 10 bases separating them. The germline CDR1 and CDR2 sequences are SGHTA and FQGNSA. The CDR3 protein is CASSLGGRTGELFF. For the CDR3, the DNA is TGTGCCAGCAGCTTGGGTGGGAGGACCGGGGAGCTGTTTTTT.

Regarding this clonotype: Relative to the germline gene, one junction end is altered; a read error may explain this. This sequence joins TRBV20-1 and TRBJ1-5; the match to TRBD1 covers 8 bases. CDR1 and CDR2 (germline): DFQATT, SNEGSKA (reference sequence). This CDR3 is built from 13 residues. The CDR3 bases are TGCAGTGCTCAGGACAGGGCAAATCGGCCCCAGCATTTT. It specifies CSAQDRANRPQHF.

The CDR3 sequence is CASSLEGTGLDYGYTF. Here the CDR3 DNA reads TGTGCCAGCAGCTTAGAAGGGACAGGGTTGGACTATGGCTACACCTTC. This chain joins TRBV7-2 and TRBJ1-2; TRBD1 agrees at 9 bases. The CDR3 extends over 16 amino acids. J lost 3 bases, V lost 1 base, and 6 bases had no gene match. Germline CDR1 and CDR2: SGHTA and FQGNSA.